A selection of T cell receptor beta chains follows, all from one sample in a study of T cell repertoires in cytomegalovirus infection. Antigens for these TCRs are unknown. MiXCR, run by TCRdb on the reads, gives a single entry per CDR3 protein. Here the sample spans about 770,000 distinct CDR3 sequences, roughly 28% being singletons. The sequences come from cultured CD8+ T cells from PBMCs, collected from culture after CMV antigen stimulation. The receptor source for this set is a human donor in good health (CMV status not recorded). Some clones in this sample may be carry-over from other donors' samples. Both conserved end residues are part of each CDR3. D genes are given only for firm matches. Clone sizes are given selectively: once, few, many, or a class where the clone is expanded.

D gene	clone size	V gene	J gene	CDR3 protein	CDR3 DNA
-	few	TRBV7-6	TRBJ1-4	CASSLTGTDATNEKLFF	TGTGCCAGCAGTCTCACAGGGACCGATGCAACTAATGAAAAACTGTTTTTT
-	-	TRBV12-3/TRBV12-4	TRBJ1-1	CASSSAQEPNTEAFF	TGTGCCAGCAGCAGCGCACAGGAGCCGAACACTGAAGCTTTCTTT
-	-	TRBV10-3	TRBJ1-2	CAISESWGRDYGYTF	TGTGCCATCAGTGAGTCTTGGGGGCGCGACTATGGCTACACCTTC
-	-	TRBV12-3/TRBV12-4	TRBJ2-5	CASSLSSVETQYF	TGTGCCAGCAGTTTGAGTAGCGTGGAGACCCAGTACTTC
-	-	TRBV4-1	TRBJ2-7	CASSQEPGTYEQYF	TGCGCCAGCAGCCAAGAACCGGGGACCTACGAGCAGTACTTC
-	many	TRBV7-8	TRBJ2-5	CASSLSSPPKETQYF	TGTGCCAGCAGCTTATCTAGCCCCCCTAAAGAGACCCAGTACTTC
TRBD2	few	TRBV19	TRBJ2-1	CASLSGSSYNEQFF	TGTGCCAGCCTTAGCGGGAGCTCCTACAATGAGCAGTTCTTC
TRBD1	-	TRBV7-4	TRBJ2-1	CASSLPGQAHEQFF	TGTGCCAGCAGCCTACCGGGACAGGCGCATGAGCAGTTCTTC
TRBD1	many	TRBV4-3	TRBJ1-2	CASSPGQGASYGYTF	TGCGCCAGCAGCCCGGGACAGGGGGCGTCTTATGGCTACACCTTC
-	-	TRBV2	TRBJ1-2	CASRRAQNYGYTF	TGTGCCAGCAGGAGGGCCCAAAACTATGGCTACACCTTC
-	-	TRBV27	TRBJ1-1	CASSFVGRTEAFF	TGTGCCAGCAGTTTCGTGGGACGCACTGAAGCTTTCTTT
-	-	TRBV7-2	TRBJ1-5	CASTSWAGQPQHF	TGTGCCAGCACCTCATGGGCTGGTCAGCCCCAGCATTTT
-	once	TRBV27	TRBJ2-1	CASRPGLPYNEQFF	TGTGCCAGCAGACCGGGACTTCCCTACAATGAGCAGTTCTTC
-	-	TRBV2	TRBJ2-2	CASSGRVGELFF	TGTGCCAGCAGTGGAAGGGTTGGGGAGCTGTTTTTT
-	-	TRBV7-7	TRBJ2-2	CASRQGWSGELFF	TGTGCTAGCAGGCAGGGTTGGTCCGGGGAGCTGTTTTTT
-	many	TRBV7-6	TRBJ2-6	CASRTPQPPGANVLTF	TGTGCCAGCAGAACCCCACAGCCCCCTGGGGCCAACGTCCTGACTTTC
TRBD2	-	TRBV5-1	TRBJ2-5	CASSLEGLAGYQETQYF	TGCGCCAGCAGCTTGGAGGGACTAGCGGGGTACCAAGAGACCCAGTACTTC
-	few	TRBV4-1	TRBJ1-2	CASSQDRLEGNYGYTF	TGCGCCAGCAGCCAAGATAGACTCGAGGGGAACTATGGCTACACCTTC
-	few	TRBV10-3	TRBJ1-1	CAISESRSTEAFF	TGTGCCATCAGTGAGTCAAGGTCCACTGAAGCTTTCTTT
TRBD2	few	TRBV4-1	TRBJ2-1	CASSQYLAGGPVEFF	TGCGCCAGCAGCCAATACCTAGCGGGGGGGCCGGTCGAGTTCTTC
TRBD2	-	TRBV7-9	TRBJ2-3	CASSQRTSDTADTQYF	TGTGCCAGCAGTCAAAGGACTAGCGATACGGCAGATACGCAGTATTTT
TRBD1	many	TRBV7-9	TRBJ2-7	CASSFTDRGAYEQYF	TGTGCCAGCAGCTTCACGGACAGGGGGGCCTACGAGCAGTACTTC
-	few	TRBV6-1	TRBJ2-3	CASRNSITSTDTQYF	TGTGCCAGCAGAAACAGCATCACTAGCACAGATACGCAGTATTTT
-	many	TRBV12-3/TRBV12-4	TRBJ2-1	CASTRAGYYNEQFF	TGTGCCAGCACCAGAGCGGGCTACTACAATGAGCAGTTCTTC
TRBD1	few	TRBV2	TRBJ2-5	CASSFSRDRGEETQYF	TGTGCCAGCAGTTTCAGCCGGGACAGGGGAGAAGAGACCCAGTACTTC
-	-	TRBV7-2	TRBJ1-1	CASSLRPLGLGTTGEVAFF	TGTGCCAGCAGCTTAAGGCCCCTAGGTCTTGGGACAACCGGTGAGGTAGCTTTCTTT
TRBD1	-	TRBV7-9	TRBJ1-2	CAGGQGKGNYGYTF	TGTGCCGGCGGACAGGGGAAGGGTAACTATGGCTACACCTTC
-	-	TRBV20-1	TRBJ1-6	CSARKVEGYNSPLHF	TGCAGTGCGAGGAAGGTAGAGGGCTATAATTCACCCCTCCACTTT
-	few	TRBV19	TRBJ1-6	CASSIGSWTPLHF	TGTGCCAGTAGTATAGGGAGTTGGACACCCCTCCACTTT
-	many	TRBV7-8	TRBJ2-1	CASSLVQFGDEQFF	TGTGCCAGCAGCTTAGTACAGTTTGGGGATGAGCAGTTCTTC
-	few	TRBV7-9	TRBJ2-1	CASNYVRRDKEFF	TGTGCCAGCAACTATGTCCGCCGGGACAAGGAGTTCTTC